What follows are 27 T cell receptor beta chains derived from one specimen sequenced in a study of blood T cell dynamics during melanoma immunotherapy. The time point denotes: week 3, after first cycle of checkpoint inhibitor. TCRdb's copy holds only in-frame clones and misses some; the assay was immunoSEQ multiplex PCR. Of approximately 29,000 clones listed, over 70% were seen once; the top ten hold around 10%. The starting material was blood, obtained from a patient treated with checkpoint blockade. These receptor sequences come from a human donor with melanoma.

The chain uses TRBV5-6 and TRBJ2-2; 8 positions match TRBD2. The CDR3 spans 14 residues. The ends lost 2 bases at V and 7 bases at J; junction bases unmatched: 4. Per the germline V gene, CDR1 is SGHDT and CDR2 is YYEEEE. CDR3 sequence (DNA): TGTGCCAGCAGCTTAGCGGGGGTCGGCGGGGAGCTGTTTTTT. Amino acids: CASSLAGVGGELFF.

A single count supports this clone. J is TRBJ1-1 and V is TRBV4-3; the D gene is possibly TRBD1 (6 bases). Germline assignment: CDR1 LGHNA and CDR2 YSLEER. V gave up 4 bases and J gave up 7 bases, with 13 bases separating them. There are 13 residues in the CDR3. The CDR3 coding sequence is TGCGCCAGCAGCCTTACGACAGGCTATGAAGCTTTCTTT. This translates into CASSLTTGYEAFF.

This chain links TRBV5-6 with TRBJ2-1; 9 nucleotides agree with TRBD2. Germline assignment: CDR1 SGHDT and CDR2 YYEEEE. V lost 4 bases to trimming and J lost 4 bases; unmatched junction nucleotides: 3. The CDR3 runs 14 residues. The DNA of the CDR3 is TGTGCCAGCAGCGAAGGACTAGCGTACAATGAGCAGTTCTTC. Translated, it gives CASSEGLAYNEQFF.

This rearrangement joins TRBV19 to TRBJ2-6; perhaps D is TRBD1 or TRBD2 (5 bases each). Germline V gene lookup returns CDR1 LNHDA and CDR2 SQIVND (reference sequence). V lost 4 bases, J lost 0 bases, and 7 bases lay in between. The CDR3 is 15 residues long. This CDR3 is CASSRDASGANVLTF. CDR3 DNA sequence: TGTGCCAGTAGTAGGGACGCCTCTGGGGCCAACGTCCTGACTTTC.

This clone showed up just once. The chain couples TRBV9 to TRBJ1-1; D remains ambiguous. The CDR3 is 14 amino acids. V lost 0 bases and J 0 bases, leaving 6 bases between the germline ends. Per the germline V gene, CDR1 is SGDLS and CDR2 is YYNGEE. The CDR3 DNA reads as TGTGCCAGCAGCGTAGGCAGCCTGAACACTGAAGCTTTCTTT. It codes for CASSVGSLNTEAFF.

V usage is TRBV5-1 and J usage is TRBJ2-2; D is ambiguous. The V end was cut by 5 bases, the J end by 6 bases, with 14 bases between. The CDR3 length is 14 residues. Germline V gene sequence: CDR1 SGHRS, CDR2 YFSETQ. This CDR3 reads CASRAPVRPGELFF. CDR3 DNA: TGCGCCAGCAGGGCCCCTGTTAGGCCCGGGGAGCTGTTTTTT.

The V gene is TRBV7-9, the J gene TRBJ1-1; D remains unclear. The length of the CDR3 is 15 residues. Trimming stripped 7 bases from V and 1 base from J, with 16 bases between. Germline V gene lookup returns CDR1 SEHNR and CDR2 FQNEAQ (reference sequence). DNA for the CDR3: TGTGCCAGCACCTTGACGTTTAAGGAGAACACTGAAGCTTTCTTT. As protein: CASTLTFKENTEAFF.

The V and J genes are TRBV19 and TRBJ2-1; possibly TRBD1 for D (5 bases). Germline-derived CDR1 and CDR2 are LNHDA and SQIVND (reference sequence). This CDR3 has 14 amino acids. V was clipped by 2 bases and J by 8 bases, with 13 bases between them. CDR3 loop: CASSIQGIDDEQFF. The CDR3 coding sequence is TGTGCCAGTAGTATACAGGGTATAGACGATGAGCAGTTCTTC.

The chain combines TRBV6-6 with TRBJ2-7; D uncertain. Trimming pared 4 bases from V and 3 bases from J, leaving 13 bases between. This CDR3 has 14 amino acids. Germline V gene lookup returns CDR1 MNHNY and CDR2 SVGAGI (reference sequence). CDR3 nucleotides: TGTGCCAGCAGTTCTCACGACAAAGACTACGAGCAGTACTTC. Amino acids: CASSSHDKDYEQYF.

Only one count was recorded for this clone. This chain joins TRBV6-5 and TRBJ1-1; a possible D gene is TRBD1 (6 bases). The CDR3 loop spans 15 amino acids. Trimming took off 6 bases at V and 1 base at J, with 15 bases between the two ends. The germline CDR1 and CDR2 sequences are MNHEY and SVGAGI. CDR3 amino acids: CASSLRQAKNTEAFF. Here the CDR3 DNA reads TGTGCCAGCAGCCTGAGACAGGCTAAGAACACTGAAGCTTTCTTT.

This clone appeared once. It is unclear where the CDR3 begins or ends on the DNA, so no DNA is shown, and the CDR3 is as TCRdb lists it. The genes are TRBV6-6 and TRBJ1-5. The germline V gene has CDR1 MNHNY and CDR2 SVGAGI (reference sequence). The CDR3 length is 13 residues, termini included. CDR3 amino acids: CASSSSVGQPQHF.

This chain joins TRBV29-1 and TRBJ1-1, with 7 bases identical to TRBD1. J was trimmed by 1 base and V by 7 bases; bases with no gene match: 6. The CDR3 totals 13 residues. Germline V gene lookup returns CDR1 SQVTM and CDR2 ANQGSEA. Here the CDR3 reads CSGTGSSNTEAFF. CDR3 DNA sequence: TGCAGCGGGACAGGTTCTTCGAACACTGAAGCTTTCTTT.

The chain joins TRBV6-5 to TRBJ1-2, with TRBD1 identical over 8 bases. The J segment lost 5 bases and the V segment lost 6 bases, leaving 8 bases of the junction unmatched. The CDR3 has 14 amino acids. From germline, CDR1 is MNHEY and CDR2 SVGAGI. This chain's CDR3 is CASRPSQGAYGYTF. CDR3 coding DNA: TGTGCCAGCAGGCCGTCGCAGGGGGCTTATGGCTACACCTTC.

The V call is TRBV9, the J call TRBJ2-7; the D is unclear. Trimming pared 0 bases from V and 1 base from J, leaving 5 bases between. Germline CDR1 SGDLS, CDR2 YYNGEE. This CDR3 has 13 amino acids. The CDR3 loop is CASSVESSYEQYF. In DNA, the CDR3 is TGTGCCAGCAGCGTAGAGAGTTCCTACGAGCAGTACTTC.

This chain uses TRBV5-4 with TRBJ2-7; unclear D gene. Trimming took off 4 bases at V and 2 bases at J, with 4 bases between the two ends. Per the germline V gene, CDR1 is SGHNT and CDR2 is YYREEE (reference sequence). The CDR3 is 11 amino acids. The CDR3 region has the DNA TGTGCCAGCAGCGACGCCTACGAGCAGTACTTC. Residues: CASSDAYEQYF.

The V and J genes are TRBV4-1 and TRBJ1-2; tentative D call: TRBD1 (6 bases). This CDR3 spans 15 amino acids. The V gene lost 0 bases and the J gene lost 4 bases, with 12 bases spanning the gap. Per the germline V gene, CDR1 is MGHRA and CDR2 is YSYEKL. The CDR3 DNA follows: TGCGCCAGCAGCCAAGATCGGGACAACACCTATGGCTACACCTTC. Translating gives CASSQDRDNTYGYTF.

In its sample, this clone was seen once. The rearrangement links TRBV19 to TRBJ1-1; D may be TRBD1 (6 bases). Deletions cut 3 bases from V and 2 bases from J, with 16 bases between. Germline V lookup: CDR1 LNHDA, CDR2 SQIVND (reference sequence). CDR3 length: 16 amino acids. The CDR3: CASSIRGGAGNTEAFF. As DNA, the CDR3 is TGTGCCAGTAGTATTCGCGGGGGCGCGGGTAACACTGAAGCTTTCTTT.

The chain employs TRBV29-1 and TRBJ1-1; a possible D gene is TRBD1 (6 bases). Trimming left V 5 bases short and J 1 base short, with 11 bases between. The CDR3 has 13 residues. Germline assignment: CDR1 SQVTM and CDR2 ANQGSEA. DNA of the CDR3: TGCAGCGTTTTCGACAGGCGGAACACTGAAGCTTTCTTT. Translated: CSVFDRRNTEAFF. The whole variable domain, filled in from reference TRBV29-1 and TRBJ1-1, reads SAVISQKPSRDICQRGTSLTIQCQVDSQVTMMFWYRQQPGQSLTLIATANQGSEATYESGFVIDKFPISRPNLTFSTLTVSNMSPEDSSIYLCSVFDRRNTEAFFGQGTRLTVV.

The chain is built from TRBV5-1 and TRBJ2-7; 9 nucleotides agree with TRBD1. The CDR3 contains 17 residues. CDR1 and CDR2 (germline): SGHRS, YFSETQ. The junction had 15 bases not matched to a gene; V was cut back by 2 bases and J by 6 bases. The CDR3 reads CASSFTPQGAGSVEQYF. CDR3 coding DNA: TGCGCCAGCAGCTTCACTCCACAGGGGGCAGGATCGGTCGAGCAGTACTTC.

V is TRBV21-1 and J is TRBJ2-7; TRBD2, the table's D call, was not compared with the DNA. TRBV21-1 is recorded as a pseudogene. The CDR3 contains 15 residues. The CDR3 sequence: CASSKPGVLSHEQYF. In DNA form, the CDR3 reads TGTGCCAGCAGCAAGCCGGGGGTCCTCTCCCACGAGCAGTACTTC.

The V and J genes are TRBV4-2 and TRBJ1-2; 8 bases are shared with TRBD1. With 0 bases clipped from V and 8 bases from J, the junction kept 8 bases outside the gene matches. The CDR3 is made up of 15 amino acids. CDR1 and CDR2 (germline): LGHNA, YNFKEQ. The CDR3 is CASSQDEGQGRGYTF. Here the CDR3 DNA reads TGTGCCAGCAGCCAAGATGAAGGACAGGGAAGAGGCTACACCTTC.

The chain is built from TRBV7-3 and TRBJ1-2; D gene unclear. The germline gives CDR1 SGHTA, CDR2 FQGTGA. This CDR3 contains 13 residues. The ends were cut back, 5 bases at V and 4 bases at J, with 11 bases in the middle. The CDR3 spells CASSLGGGYGYTF. The CDR3 DNA follows: TGTGCCAGCAGCCTCGGTGGTGGCTATGGCTACACCTTC. The full variable domain, with the rest looked up from reference TRBV7-3 and TRBJ1-2, is GAGVSQTPSNKVTEKGKYVELRCDPISGHTALYWYRQSLGQGPEFLIYFQGTGAADDSGLPNDRFFAVRPEGSVSTLKIQRTERGDSAVYLCASSLGGGYGYTFGSGTRLTVV.

V usage is TRBV5-1 and J usage is TRBJ2-1; perhaps TRBD1 as D (6 bases). The germline V gene has CDR1 SGHRS and CDR2 YFSETQ. The length of the CDR3 is 14 residues. The ends were cut back, 1 base at V and 8 bases at J, with 13 bases in the middle. This chain's CDR3 is CASSLFVRQDEQFF. The CDR3 DNA reads as TGCGCCAGCAGCTTGTTTGTCCGACAGGATGAGCAGTTCTTC.

This clone occurred a few times. This chain connects TRBV5-1 to TRBJ1-1; 7 bases fit TRBD1. J was trimmed by 0 bases and V by 3 bases; bases with no gene match: 11. The CDR3 extends over 17 amino acids. Germline CDR1 and CDR2: SGHRS and YFSETQ. The CDR3 spells CASSYTGVPGMNTEAFF. The CDR3 bases are TGCGCCAGCAGCTACACAGGGGTCCCGGGAATGAACACTGAAGCTTTCTTT.

The V gene is TRBV5-6, the J gene TRBJ1-2; unclear D gene. Germline V CDR1 and CDR2: SGHDT, YYEEEE. V lost 3 bases to trimming and J lost 2 bases, with 8 bases between them. The CDR3 loop spans 13 amino acids. The CDR3 DNA is TGTGCCAGCAGCTCGGGGTGGAACTATGGCTACACCTTC. Residues: CASSSGWNYGYTF.

The genes are TRBV10-2 and TRBJ2-3; D is ambiguous. From germline, CDR1 is WSHSY and CDR2 SAAADI. V was clipped by 3 bases and J by 2 bases, with 12 bases between them. This CDR3 is 15 amino acids long. CDR3 DNA sequence: TGCGCCAGCAGTGAAGTACGGGTTGACACAGATACGCAGTATTTT. This translates into CASSEVRVDTDTQYF.

The gene calls are TRBV4-2 and TRBJ2-5; TRBD1 is a possible D gene (6 bases). Germline V gene data show CDR1 as LGHNA and CDR2 as YNFKEQ. The CDR3 runs to 15 residues. V was clipped by 4 bases and J by 2 bases, with 14 bases between them. The CDR3 coding sequence is TGTGCCAGCAGCCGAGGCAGGGGACAACAAGAGACCCAGTACTTC. This gives the protein CASSRGRGQQETQYF.